This is a list of T cell receptor beta chains from one sample in a study of blood T cell repertoires in COVID-19. The table came from immunoSEQ multiplex PCR; TCRdb's copy has only in-frame clones and leaves some out. The sample holds about 75,000 clones; 90% are singletons and the top ten take 2.5% to 3%. The sequencing sample was made of peripheral blood. These receptors were collected from a human donor in a cohort sampled during active COVID-19. Both conserved end residues are part of each CDR3. The D gene is left open where the match is weak. Clone size is shown for a subset of rows, as once, few, many or a class of expanded clone.

length	D	V	size	J	CDR3	DNA
16	NA	TRBV28	once	TRBJ2-1	CASSPDTVRSYNEQFF	TGTGCCAGCAGTCCCGATACAGTACGCTCCTACAATGAGCAGTTCTTC
13	NA	TRBV29-1	NA	TRBJ1-1	CSVDLGRITEAFF	TGCAGCGTTGACTTGGGGCGGATCACTGAAGCTTTCTTT
17	TRBD1	TRBV28	NA	TRBJ1-1	CASSLGPGTGAWTEAFF	TGTGCCAGCAGTTTAGGCCCCGGGACAGGGGCTTGGACTGAAGCTTTCTTT
15	TRBD1	TRBV6-5	NA	TRBJ2-7	CASRRLTGGLDEQYF	TGTGCCAGCAGAAGACTGACAGGGGGCTTGGACGAGCAGTACTTC
15	TRBD1	TRBV18	NA	TRBJ2-7	CASSPRGTHSYEQYF	TGTGCCAGCTCACCCAGGGGGACACATTCCTACGAGCAGTACTTC
16	TRBD1	TRBV5-6	NA	TRBJ1-3	CASSLRKGALGNTIYF	TGTGCCAGCAGCTTGAGGAAGGGGGCACTAGGAAACACCATATATTTT
16	NA	TRBV6-2/TRBV6-3	NA	TRBJ2-2	CASSYERRVSSGELFF	TGTGCCAGCAGTTACGAGCGCAGAGTTAGCTCCGGGGAGCTGTTTTTT
13	NA	TRBV12-3/TRBV12-4	NA	TRBJ1-1	CASRGLRNTEAFF	TGTGCCAGCAGAGGACTGCGGAACACTGAAGCTTTCTTT
13	TRBD2	TRBV15	NA	TRBJ2-7	CATSSSGSYEQYF	TGTGCCACCAGCAGTAGCGGGAGTTACGAGCAGTACTTC
12	NA	TRBV6-2/TRBV6-3	NA	TRBJ2-2	CASSTGPGELFF	TGTGCCAGCAGTACAGGGCCCGGGGAGCTGTTTTTT
15	NA	TRBV3-1/TRBV3-2	NA	TRBJ2-3	CASSQVGGGLDTQYF	TGTGCCAGCAGCCAAGTGGGGGGGGGCTTAGATACGCAGTATTTT
14	NA	TRBV15	NA	TRBJ2-7	CATSRDRGEQGRYF	TGTGCCACCAGCAGAGATAGAGGGGAACAGGGACGGTACTTC
13	TRBD1	TRBV7-2	NA	TRBJ1-1	CASSPGQYNEAFF	TGTGCCAGCAGCCCGGGACAGTACAATGAAGCTTTCTTT
13	NA	TRBV24-1	NA	TRBJ2-5	CATSDFRGETQYF	TGTGCCACCAGTGATTTTCGCGGGGAGACCCAGTACTTC
16	TRBD1	TRBV7-2	once	TRBJ2-1	CASSAAGTGSYNEQFF	TGTGCCAGCAGCGCGGCCGGGACAGGCTCCTACAATGAGCAGTTCTTC
15	NA	TRBV28	NA	TRBJ2-1	CASSSGGGAYNEQFF	TGTGCCAGCAGTTCCGGTGGAGGAGCCTACAATGAGCAGTTCTTC
15	TRBD2	TRBV4-3	NA	TRBJ2-1	CASSQAAGGDNEQFF	TGCGCCAGCAGCCAAGCAGCGGGGGGCGACAATGAGCAGTTCTTC
16	TRBD1	TRBV4-1	NA	TRBJ2-3	CASSRAGQGGTDTQYF	TGCGCCAGCAGCCGCGCGGGACAGGGAGGCACAGATACGCAGTATTTT
14	TRBD2	TRBV14	NA	TRBJ2-2	CASSRAGSTGELFF	TGTGCCAGCAGCCGAGCGGGGAGCACCGGGGAGCTGTTTTTT
16	TRBD2	TRBV24-1	NA	TRBJ2-3	CATSDTRTSGTDTQYF	TGTGCCACCAGTGATACCCGGACTAGCGGCACAGATACGCAGTATTTT
15	NA	TRBV2	NA	TRBJ2-1	CASSEGLDIYNEQFF	TGTGCCAGCAGTGAGGGGCTAGACATCTACAATGAGCAGTTCTTC
14	TRBD1	TRBV25-1	NA	TRBJ1-2	CASSFQGEDYGYTF	TGTGCCAGCAGTTTCCAGGGGGAGGACTATGGCTACACCTTC